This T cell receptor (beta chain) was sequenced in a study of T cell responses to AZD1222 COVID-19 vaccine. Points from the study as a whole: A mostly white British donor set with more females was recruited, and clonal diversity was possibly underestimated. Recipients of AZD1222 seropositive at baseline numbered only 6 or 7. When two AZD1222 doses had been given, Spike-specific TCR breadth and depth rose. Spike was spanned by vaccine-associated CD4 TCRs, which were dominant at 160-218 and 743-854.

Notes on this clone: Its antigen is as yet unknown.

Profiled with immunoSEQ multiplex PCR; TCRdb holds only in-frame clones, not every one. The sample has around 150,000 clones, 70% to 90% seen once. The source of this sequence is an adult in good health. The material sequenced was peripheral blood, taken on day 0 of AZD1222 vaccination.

In DNA, the CDR3 is TGTGCCAGCAGCTTAGGCCGGGGAGCGAACACTGAAGCTTTCTTT. The encoded protein is CASSLGRGANTEAFF. The genes are TRBV7-6 and TRBJ1-1; D is undetermined. V dropped 1 base and J dropped 1 base, with 10 bases sitting between them. CDR1 is SGHVS, CDR2 FNYEAQ, per germline. This CDR3 region has 15 residues.